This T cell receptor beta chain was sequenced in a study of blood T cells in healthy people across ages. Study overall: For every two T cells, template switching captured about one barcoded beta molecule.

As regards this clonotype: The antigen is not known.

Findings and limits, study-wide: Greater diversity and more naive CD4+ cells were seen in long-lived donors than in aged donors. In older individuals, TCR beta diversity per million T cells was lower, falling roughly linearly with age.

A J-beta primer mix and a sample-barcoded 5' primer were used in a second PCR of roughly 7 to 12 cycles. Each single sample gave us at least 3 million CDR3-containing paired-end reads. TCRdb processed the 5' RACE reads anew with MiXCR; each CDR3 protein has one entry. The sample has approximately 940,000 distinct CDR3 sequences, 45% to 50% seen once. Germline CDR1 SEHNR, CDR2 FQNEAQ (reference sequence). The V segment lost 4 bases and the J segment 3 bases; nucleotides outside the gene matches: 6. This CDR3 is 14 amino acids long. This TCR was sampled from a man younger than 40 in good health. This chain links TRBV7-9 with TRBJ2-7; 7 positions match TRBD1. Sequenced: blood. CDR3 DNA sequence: TGTGCCAGCAGCTCGGACAGGACGGGCTACGAGCAGTACTTC. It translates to CASSSDRTGYEQYF.